The next 5 T cell receptor beta chains were all read from a single sample in a study of shared T cell receptors in the human thymus. Assay: immunoSEQ multiplex PCR; the TCRdb copy retains only in-frame clones and omits some. The table records just under 550,000 clones, about 80% of them present only once. These data were also reused for a study on human thymus T cells.

The source material was thymocytes. The receptor set was obtained from a boy less than two years old with a congenital heart defect.

The chain uses TRBV7-9 and TRBJ2-7; 7 positions agree with TRBD1. The germline V gene has CDR1 SEHNR and CDR2 FQNEAQ (reference sequence). Trimming took 0 bases from V and 0 from J; bases not matched to a gene: 5. There are 16 residues in the CDR3. This CDR3 reads CASSLAPGQFSYEQYF. The CDR3 DNA follows: TGTGCCAGCAGCTTAGCCCCGGGACAGTTCTCCTACGAGCAGTACTTC.

The J gene is TRBJ1-2, the V gene TRBV27, with 7 bases lining up with TRBD1. CDR1 is MNHEY and CDR2 is SMNVEV in the germline V gene (reference sequence). The CDR3 totals 15 residues. Unmatched junction bases numbered 10, after V lost 5 bases and J lost 4 bases. Here the CDR3 DNA reads TGTGCCAGCAGTCCTAGGGACAGCCTACCCTATGGCTACACCTTC. Translated, it gives CASSPRDSLPYGYTF.

The chain has TRBV4-2 and TRBJ1-2, with D tentatively TRBD1 (6 bases). Germline V gene lookup returns CDR1 LGHNA and CDR2 YNFKEQ. Trimming took 6 bases from V and 8 from J, leaving 19 bases between them. The CDR3 extends over 14 amino acids. The CDR3 sequence is CASRRKGGERGYTF. CDR3 sequence (DNA): TGTGCCAGCAGACGTAAGGGGGGGGAGAGGGGCTACACCTTC.

The CDR3 loop reads CASSLGQGASYNEQFF. CDR3 bases: TGTGCCAGCAGTTTAGGCCAAGGGGCCTCCTACAATGAGCAGTTCTTC. This chain joins TRBV27 and TRBJ2-1, with D possibly TRBD1 on 5 matching bases. V dropped 2 bases and J dropped 0 bases, with 11 bases sitting between them. The germline CDR1 and CDR2 sequences are MNHEY and SMNVEV (reference sequence). This CDR3 spans 16 amino acids.

This chain connects TRBV4-3 to TRBJ1-5; 7 nucleotides match TRBD1. This CDR3 is 17 amino acids long. The ends lost 0 bases at V and 2 bases at J; junction bases unmatched: 7. Germline values: CDR1 LGHNA, CDR2 YSLEER. CDR3 coding DNA: TGCGCCAGCAGCCAAGAAAGGCAGACAGGGCGCAATCAGCCCCAGCATTTT. It codes for CASSQERQTGRNQPQHF.